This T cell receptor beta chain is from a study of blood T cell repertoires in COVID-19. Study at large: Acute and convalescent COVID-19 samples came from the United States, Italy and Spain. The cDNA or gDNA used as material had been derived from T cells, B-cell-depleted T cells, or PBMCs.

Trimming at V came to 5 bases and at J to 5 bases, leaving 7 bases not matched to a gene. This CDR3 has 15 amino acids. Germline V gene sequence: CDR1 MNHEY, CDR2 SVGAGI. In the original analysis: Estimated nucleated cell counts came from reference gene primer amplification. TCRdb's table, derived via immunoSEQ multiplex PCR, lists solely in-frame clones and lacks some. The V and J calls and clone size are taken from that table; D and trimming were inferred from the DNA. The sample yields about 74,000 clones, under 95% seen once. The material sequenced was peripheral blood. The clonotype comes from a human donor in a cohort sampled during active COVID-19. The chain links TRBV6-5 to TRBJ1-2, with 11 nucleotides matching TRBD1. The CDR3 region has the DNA TGTGCCAGCAGTCCGGCGGGGACAGGGGGGTATGGCTACACCTTC. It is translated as CASSPAGTGGYGYTF.